This T cell receptor (beta chain) originates from a study of blood T cell repertoires in COVID-19. Study-level background: There were acute and convalescent COVID-19 samples, and they came from the United States, Italy and Spain.

Germline CDR1 reads MNHEY; CDR2 reads SVGEGT. V lost 2 bases to trimming and J lost 7 bases, with 12 bases between them. The CDR3 has 15 residues. This clone was observed a handful of times. Only in-frame clones appear in the TCRdb table, and some are missing; sequencing was by immunoSEQ multiplex PCR. The sample holds about 87,000 clones, approximately 79% seen once. Sequencing input: peripheral blood. This sequence joins TRBV6-2 or TRBV6-3 and TRBJ1-6; tentatively, D is TRBD1 (6 bases). This receptor was identified in a woman of 80 years or more with active or convalescent COVID-19. CDR3 residues: CASSYGGHGNSPLHF. Written as DNA, the CDR3 is TGTGCCAGCAGTTACGGGGGACATGGAAATTCACCCCTCCACTTT.